This entry features one T cell receptor beta chain sequence. Trimming removed 4 bases from V and 5 bases from J; junction bases left unmatched: 6. CDR1 and CDR2 (germline): KGHSH, LQKENI. CDR3 length: 14 amino acids. These data are taken from a study of early T cells in non-severe SARS-CoV-2 infection. Whole-study context: The study sequenced bulk RNA from unsorted whole blood, with chains unpaired.

Unique molecular identifiers (one per individual cDNA molecule) were attached. TCRdb re-analysed the 5' RACE reads in MiXCR, keeping a single row per CDR3 protein. The table records 65,000 to 95,000 distinct CDR3 sequences, 8.5% to 10% of them present only once. Specimen: whole blood. The J gene is TRBJ1-1, the V gene TRBV18; 8 positions agree with TRBD1. This sequence originates from an adult who was a healthcare worker with PCR-confirmed SARS-CoV-2 infection or an uninfected control (not recorded which). The CDR3 is CASSQLDRETEAFF. CDR3 coding DNA: TGTGCCAGCTCACAACTGGACAGGGAGACTGAAGCTTTCTTT.